This T cell receptor beta chain was identified in a study of T cells after posttransplantation cyclophosphamide. Some clones are missing from TCRdb's copy, which holds only in-frame ones; the method was immunoSEQ multiplex PCR. The repertoire includes roughly 32,000 clones, over 80% of them detected once, and roughly 0.23% sits in the top ten. Cells defined as naive were viable CD3+CD4+ or CD3+CD8+ and CCR7+CD45RA+CD45RO-CD95-CD27+CD28+. This clone was observed a single time. What it recognizes is unknown. Overall study results and limits: After PTCy, TRB diversity resembled that of CNI/methotrexate controls. Blood and skin or GI T cell repertoires showed limited TRB overlap. Donor-recipient repertoire similarity was low at 1-2 months, rising over year one.

The germline V gene encodes CDR1 SGHRS and CDR2 YFSETQ. This CDR3 contains 17 residues. With 1 base removed from V and 7 bases from J, the gap between germline ends came to 23 bases. Sample: naive CD4+ T cells sorted from PBMCs. This receptor was obtained from an older woman in good health, CMV-negative, and a related stem cell transplant donor. The chain is built from TRBV5-1 and TRBJ1-2; maybe TRBD1 (5 bases). In nucleotides, the CDR3 is TGCGCCAGCAGCTTGTTAGTCAGCGGGGCTTCTGAGGCTGGCTACACCTTC. It yields the protein CASSLLVSGASEAGYTF.